These 16 T cell receptor beta chains share one sample of origin, sequenced in a study of T cell repertoires in cytomegalovirus infection. TCRdb reprocessed the reads with MiXCR, giving one entry per CDR3 protein. The sample holds 49,000 or so distinct CDR3 sequences, about a fifth seen once. These receptors' antigens are unknown. Sequencing was performed on CD8+ T cells from cultured PBMCs, taken from culture after CMV antigen stimulation. All receptors come from a human donor in good health (CMV status not recorded). Some clones in this sample may be carry-over from other donors' samples.

This clonotype has a count of ten or more. V and J are TRBV7-6 and TRBJ2-7; 8 nucleotides line up with TRBD1. The ends lost 3 bases at V and 6 bases at J; junction bases unmatched: 4. Germline V gives CDR1 SGHVS, CDR2 FNYEAQ. CDR3 length: 13 amino acids. CDR3 nucleotide sequence: TGTGCCAGCAGCTTCACAGGGGGAGGCGAGCAGTACTTC. Protein: CASSFTGGGEQYF.

There are many counts of this clonotype. The V gene is TRBV7-8, the J gene TRBJ2-5; 7 bases match TRBD1. CDR1 is SGHVS and CDR2 is FQNEAQ in the germline V gene. The V segment lost 5 bases and the J segment 0 bases; nucleotides outside the gene matches: 9. The CDR3 has 16 residues. The CDR3 spells CASSPISGTDQETQYF. The CDR3 bases are TGTGCCAGCAGCCCAATATCCGGGACAGACCAAGAGACCCAGTACTTC. Together with reference TRBV7-8 and TRBJ2-5, the CDR3 gives the full variable domain: GAGVSQSPRYKVAKRGQDVALRCDPISGHVSLFWYQQALGQGPEFLTYFQNEAQLDKSGLPSDRFFAERPEGSVSTLKIQRTQQEDSAVYLCASSPISGTDQETQYFGPGTRLLVL.

There are many counts of this clonotype. DNA for the CDR3: TGTGCCAGCAGCTCTGGGACCTCCAACACTGAAGCTTTCTTT. This gives the protein CASSSGTSNTEAFF. The J gene is TRBJ1-1, the V gene TRBV7-9, with D possibly TRBD1 on 5 matching bases. The CDR3 runs to 14 residues. Trimming took off 4 bases at V and 2 bases at J, with 11 bases between the two ends. Germline loops: CDR1 SEHNR, CDR2 FQNEAQ (reference sequence). The complete variable domain, with remaining parts taken from reference TRBV7-9 and TRBJ1-1, reads DTGVSQNPRHKITKRGQNVTFRCDPISEHNRLYWYRQTLGQGPEFLTYFQNEAQLEKSRLLSDRFSAERPKGSFSTLEIQRTEQGDSAMYLCASSSGTSNTEAFFGQGTRLTVV.

The chain carries TRBV4-3 and TRBJ2-2; D is perhaps TRBD1 (6 bases). The CDR3 is 15 residues long. V was cut by 4 bases and J by 2 bases, with 11 bases left in between. CDR1 and CDR2 from the germline V gene are LGHNA and YSLEER. The CDR3 region has the DNA TGCGCCAGCAGCCTGGACAGCGATAACACCGGGGAGCTGTTTTTT. Its protein is CASSLDSDNTGELFF.

The rearrangement joins TRBV20-1 to TRBJ2-7; D is possibly TRBD2 (5 bases). The V gene's germline CDR1 is DFQATT and CDR2 SNEGSKA (reference sequence). Trimming pared 0 bases from V and 0 bases from J, leaving 9 bases between. The CDR3 consists of 14 residues. The CDR3 loop reads CSARDVRDSYEQYF. In DNA, the CDR3 is TGCAGTGCTAGAGATGTACGGGACTCCTACGAGCAGTACTTC.

A remark on this clonotype: This may arise from a read error, as a much more abundant clone is one base away. The chain combines TRBV20-1 with TRBJ2-7, with unresolved D. This CDR3 spans 13 amino acids. Per germline, CDR1 DFQATT and CDR2 SNEGSKA (reference sequence). As DNA, the CDR3 is TGCAGTGCGTTTCCGGCAGTCTCCTACGAGCGGTACTTC. Translating it yields CSAFPAVSYERYF.

Only a few counts were recorded for this clonotype. This chain uses TRBV4-3 with TRBJ2-3; D gene uncertain. The V end lost 3 bases, the J end lost 9 bases, and 13 bases lay between the germline ends. Germline V gene lookup returns CDR1 LGHNA and CDR2 YSLEER. The CDR3 totals 13 residues. The CDR3 region has the DNA TGCGCCAGCAGCCAGAACGAGGAGTTAACGCAGTATTTT. It encodes CASSQNEELTQYF.

This clonotype came up many times. This chain uses TRBV7-2 with TRBJ2-1; the D call may be TRBD1 or TRBD2 (5 bases each). This CDR3 is built from 15 residues. V lost 0 bases to trimming and J lost 3 bases, with 9 bases between them. Germline V gene lookup returns CDR1 SGHTA and CDR2 FQGNSA. Written as DNA, the CDR3 is TGTGCCAGCAGCTTAGCGGGGGTGAACTACAATGAGCAGTTCTTC. It is translated as CASSLAGVNYNEQFF.

This clonotype showed up many times. The chain recombines TRBV4-3 with TRBJ1-6; D might be TRBD1 (6 bases). This CDR3 is 20 amino acids long. V was trimmed by 3 bases and J by 5 bases, leaving 26 bases between them. The germline gives CDR1 LGHNA, CDR2 YSLEER. This CDR3 reads CASSHRMFLPWGGDNSPLHF. The CDR3 nucleotides read TGCGCCAGCAGCCACCGTATGTTTCTTCCATGGGGGGGCGATAATTCACCCCTCCACTTT.

This clonotype turned up a few times. J is TRBJ2-2 and V is TRBV24-1; possibly TRBD1 or TRBD2 for D (5 bases each). The ends were cut back, 5 bases at V and 3 bases at J, with 9 bases in the middle. CDR3 size: 14 residues. Looked up from germline, CDR1 is KGHDR and CDR2 is SFDVKD. The CDR3 nucleotides read TGTGCCACCAGTGGGCCGGGGCACACCGGGGAGCTGTTTTTT. Its protein product is CATSGPGHTGELFF.

This clonotype has only a few counts. This rearrangement joins TRBV3-1 to TRBJ1-1, with D possibly being TRBD1 (5 bases). CDR1 is LGHDT, CDR2 YNNKEL, per germline (reference sequence). Trimming took off 3 bases at V and 4 bases at J, with 15 bases between the two ends. This CDR3 is 15 amino acids long. This CDR3 is CASSHAGLVGTEAFF. CDR3 nucleotides: TGTGCCAGCAGCCATGCGGGGCTTGTTGGCACTGAAGCTTTCTTT.

The rearrangement uses TRBV4-1 and TRBJ2-7; the D gene is possibly TRBD1 (5 bases). The CDR3 runs to 15 residues. Per germline, CDR1 MGHRA and CDR2 YSYEKL. Trimming took 0 bases from V and 5 from J, leaving 14 bases between them. The CDR3 region has the DNA TGCGCCAGCAGCCAAGAATCCGGCCTAGGGGACGAGCAGTACTTC. Amino acid sequence: CASSQESGLGDEQYF.

The chain employs TRBV6-4 and TRBJ2-3, with TRBD2 identical over 8 bases. From germline, CDR1 is MRHNA and CDR2 SNTAGT. This CDR3 has 14 amino acids. J gave up 6 bases and V 6 bases, and 8 bases lay outside the gene matches. CDR3 residues: CASSERPSGDTQYF. The CDR3 coding sequence is TGTGCCAGCAGCGAACGGCCTAGCGGGGATACGCAGTATTTT.

This chain uses TRBV12-3 or TRBV12-4 with TRBJ1-1; perhaps TRBD1 as D (5 bases). The CDR3 runs to 13 residues. Trimming left V 3 bases short and J 10 bases short, with 15 bases between. The CDR3 DNA follows: TGTGCCAGCAGTTTTGCCCTCGCCGGGGGAGCTTTCTTT. As protein: CASSFALAGGAFF.

CDR3 sequence: CASSHTPSGDEQYF. The CDR3 DNA sequence: TGTGCCAGCAGCCATACACCTAGCGGGGACGAGCAGTACTTC. The chain combines TRBV4-2 with TRBJ2-7, with 9 bases aligning to TRBD2. V shed 3 bases, J shed 5 bases, and the junction held 5 bases outside the gene matches. The CDR3 is made up of 14 amino acids. Germline V gene sequence: CDR1 LGHNA, CDR2 YNFKEQ.

The rearrangement uses TRBV4-2 and TRBJ2-7; the D is unclear. The V gene lost 1 base and the J gene lost 0 bases, with 7 bases spanning the gap. The germline V gene encodes CDR1 LGHNA and CDR2 YNFKEQ. The length of the CDR3 is 14 residues. CDR3 in DNA: TGTGCCAGCAGCCAAGCCAGGCTCTCCTACGAGCAGTACTTC. This translates into CASSQARLSYEQYF.